These 31 T cell receptor beta chains originate from one sample sequenced in a study of technical replicates of blood from a few donors. Libraries were prepared by immunoSEQ multiplex PCR; TCRdb keeps only in-frame clonotypes and omits some of them. The table records just over 95,000 clones, roughly 95% of them present only once. Sequencing input: T cells isolated from PBMCs. These TCRs come from a human donor in good health.

This rearrangement joins TRBV6-5 to TRBJ2-2, with TRBD1 matching 7 bases. Germline CDR1 reads MNHEY; CDR2 reads SVGAGI. Trimming removed 2 bases from V and 6 bases from J; junction bases left unmatched: 9. The CDR3 extends over 16 amino acids. The CDR3 nucleotides are TGTGCCAGCAGTTACGGGAGTGACAGGGCCTCCGGGGAGCTGTTTTTT. Residues: CASSYGSDRASGELFF.

The chain carries TRBV21-1 and TRBJ1-4; TRBD1 was called by the table and not checked on the DNA. TRBV21-1 is a pseudogene. This CDR3 is built from 18 residues. CDR3 bases: TGTGCCAGCAGCCCTCCGGGACAGGGGGAACCCTTCAATGAAAAACTGTTTTTT. Protein product: CASSPPGQGEPFNEKLFF.

The chain links TRBV10-3 to TRBJ2-1, with D tentatively TRBD2 (7 bases). The CDR3 is 14 amino acids. Trimming removed 4 bases at V and 2 bases at J, with 9 bases between. Germline V gene lookup returns CDR1 ENHRY and CDR2 SYGVKD. CDR3 DNA sequence: TGTGCCATCAGTGGAGGGGGGGCCTACAATGAGCAGTTCTTC. Translating gives CAISGGGAYNEQFF.

This chain links TRBV5-4 with TRBJ2-7; D possibly corresponds to TRBD2 (6 bases). Germline CDR1 SGHNT, CDR2 YYREEE (reference sequence). The CDR3 is 13 residues long. The ends were cut back, 2 bases at V and 2 bases at J, with 8 bases in the middle. The CDR3 nucleotides read TGTGCCAGCAGCTTAGCGGGCCCCTACGAGCAGTACTTC. Amino acids: CASSLAGPYEQYF.

The chain combines TRBV7-2 with TRBJ2-3; 7 nucleotides match TRBD2. V gave up 3 bases and J gave up 6 bases; unmatched junction bases: 6. The CDR3 totals 14 residues. The germline gives CDR1 SGHTA, CDR2 FQGNSA. The CDR3 here is CASSFGLAADTQYF. CDR3 in DNA: TGTGCCAGCAGCTTCGGGCTAGCGGCGGATACGCAGTATTTT.

This clone came up once. The chain employs TRBV11-1 and TRBJ1-2; 10 bases are shared with TRBD1. The V segment lost 6 bases and the J segment 3 bases; nucleotides outside the gene matches: 4. The CDR3 loop spans 14 amino acids. The germline V gene encodes CDR1 SGHAT and CDR2 FQDESV (reference sequence). CDR3 sequence: CASRPGQGHYGYTF. CDR3 DNA sequence: TGTGCCAGCAGACCGGGACAGGGGCACTATGGCTACACCTTC.

The V call is TRBV4-2, the J call TRBJ2-3, with 7 nucleotides matching TRBD2. With V trimmed by 2 bases and J by 4 bases, 9 bases remained unmatched. The CDR3 loop spans 16 amino acids. Germline-derived CDR1 and CDR2 are LGHNA and YNFKEQ. The CDR3: CASSQRLAVVPDTQYF. CDR3 nucleotide sequence: TGTGCCAGCAGCCAACGACTAGCTGTCGTCCCAGATACGCAGTATTTT.

This sequence joins TRBV29-1 and TRBJ2-6, with D possibly TRBD2 on 5 matching bases. The germline V gene has CDR1 SQVTM and CDR2 ANQGSEA. CDR3 size: 15 residues. Trimming took off 6 bases at V and 4 bases at J, with 16 bases between the two ends. The CDR3 protein is CSVITRVSGANVLTF. The DNA of the CDR3 is TGCAGCGTGATAACGAGGGTTTCCGGGGCCAACGTCCTGACTTTC.

The chain joins TRBV29-1 to TRBJ1-5, with 8 nucleotides matching TRBD1. V dropped 7 bases and J dropped 7; count of bases not matched to a gene: 6. From germline, CDR1 is SQVTM and CDR2 ANQGSEA. This CDR3 contains 12 residues. CDR3 protein: CSAGQGSQPQHF. The CDR3 coding sequence is TGCAGCGCCGGACAGGGTTCACAGCCCCAGCATTTT.

The gene calls are TRBV6-1 and TRBJ1-2; a weak D match, TRBD1 (5 bases). CDR1 and CDR2 from the germline V gene are MNHNS and SASEGT. V was shortened by 7 bases and J by 7 bases, with 19 bases between the two germline ends. This CDR3 contains 14 residues. The CDR3 DNA follows: TGTGCCAGCATGGAGACAGCCTCGAGAGCTGGCTACACCTTC. Residues: CASMETASRAGYTF.

The chain links TRBV5-1 to TRBJ1-2, with D perhaps matching TRBD1 (6 bases). The CDR3 is 15 amino acids. CDR1 and CDR2 from the germline V gene are SGHRS and YFSETQ. Deletions cut 4 bases from V and 4 bases from J, with 17 bases between. CDR3 loop: CASSIGQQGSYGYTF. CDR3 bases: TGCGCCAGCAGCATAGGACAACAGGGATCCTATGGCTACACCTTC. The full variable domain, rest sourced from reference TRBV5-1 and TRBJ1-2, is KAGVTQTPRYLIKTRGQQVTLSCSPISGHRSVSWYQQTPGQGLQFLFEYFSETQRNKGNFPGRFSGRQFSNSRSEMNVSTLELGDSALYLCASSIGQQGSYGYTFGSGTRLTVV.

A single count supports this clone. The CDR3 DNA follows: TGCGCCAGCAGTCGAAGGACAGGGATATGCGAGCAGTACTTC. Translating it yields CASSRRTGICEQYF. This chain links TRBV23-1 with TRBJ2-7; 8 bases line up with TRBD1. TRBV23-1 falls under the ORF class, with uncertain function. This CDR3 region has 14 residues. J lost 6 bases, V lost 4 bases, and 8 bases had no gene match.

This chain joins TRBV28 and TRBJ2-5; 9 nucleotides align to TRBD2. CDR3 length: 14 residues. The V gene end was trimmed by 3 bases and the J gene end by 5 bases; junction bases not matched to a gene: 4. Germline V CDR1 and CDR2: MDHEN, SYDVKM. In DNA, the CDR3 is TGTGCCAGCAGTTTGGGAAGCGGGAGGGAGACCCAGTACTTC. It specifies CASSLGSGRETQYF.

In the case of this clone: Other DNA sequences in this specimen translate into the identical CDR3. This chain joins TRBV7-9 and TRBJ2-7; weak D call: TRBD1 (6 bases). CDR1 is SEHNR, CDR2 FQNEAQ, per germline (reference sequence). With 3 bases removed from V and 4 bases from J, the gap between germline ends came to 7 bases. This CDR3 contains 12 residues. Written as DNA, the CDR3 is TGTGCCAGCAGCTTCACAGGGTACGAGCAGTACTTC. This sequence encodes CASSFTGYEQYF.

This clone came up once. The V call is TRBV12-5, the J call TRBJ2-7; D perhaps matches TRBD2 (6 bases). The CDR3 spans 14 residues. Germline loops: CDR1 LGHNT, CDR2 FRNRAP. Trimming pared 7 bases from V and 0 bases from J, leaving 13 bases between. CDR3 DNA sequence: TGTGCTAGTGCCGGAGGGTCGGGCTCCTACGAGCAGTACTTC. It codes for CASAGGSGSYEQYF.

The CDR3 loop reads CASSLADTSYEQYF. The CDR3 nucleotides read TGTGCCAGCAGTCTAGCCGATACCTCCTACGAGCAGTACTTC. This chain links TRBV6-6 with TRBJ2-7; D perhaps matches TRBD2 (5 bases). This CDR3 is built from 14 residues. CDR1 and CDR2 from the germline V gene are MNHNY and SVGAGI (reference sequence). The V and J ends lost 5 bases and 0 bases respectively, with 11 bases between them.

This clone was counted a single time. The chain employs TRBV6-6 and TRBJ2-7; weak D call: TRBD1 (7 bases). CDR3 length equals 16 residues. V was pared by 0 bases and J by 2 bases, with 14 bases between. The germline CDR1 and CDR2 sequences are MNHNY and SVGAGI (reference sequence). The CDR3 spells CASSYSSQGGPYEQYF. The CDR3 DNA is TGTGCCAGCAGTTACTCGAGTCAGGGGGGTCCCTACGAGCAGTACTTC.

The chain recombines TRBV27 with TRBJ2-6, with a weak D call TRBD2 (7 bases). V dropped 4 bases and J dropped 4 bases, with 11 bases sitting between them. This CDR3 region has 15 residues. Germline V gives CDR1 MNHEY, CDR2 SMNVEV (reference sequence). The CDR3 DNA reads TGTGCCAGCAGTTGGGAGGGGGTCGGGGCCAACGTCCTGACTTTC. Protein sequence: CASSWEGVGANVLTF.

This chain links TRBV6-5 with TRBJ2-7, with TRBD2 matching 14 bases. Losses at the gene ends were 0 bases for V and 4 bases for J; bases not matched to a gene: 2. CDR3 length: 16 amino acids. Germline CDR1 MNHEY, CDR2 SVGAGI. The CDR3 nucleotides are TGTGCCAGCAGTTACTCGACTAGCGGGAGGGGGTACGAGCAGTACTTC. The encoded protein is CASSYSTSGRGYEQYF.

The rearrangement links TRBV7-9 to TRBJ1-3; 8 bases are a match to TRBD1. Trimming at V came to 7 bases and at J to 0 bases, leaving 5 bases not matched to a gene. There are 15 residues in the CDR3. From germline, CDR1 is SEHNR and CDR2 FQNEAQ (reference sequence). The chain's CDR3 is CASTQDRVSGNTIYF. The CDR3 DNA is TGTGCCAGCACCCAGGACAGGGTCTCTGGAAACACCATATATTTT.

The chain recombines TRBV30 with TRBJ1-6, with 8 bases aligning to TRBD1. V shed 3 bases and J 2 bases; nucleotides not matched to a gene: 9. Germline-derived CDR1 and CDR2 are GTSNPN and SVGIG (reference sequence). The CDR3 consists of 17 residues. The CDR3 DNA reads TGTGCCTGGAGCTCATTCCAGGGGGCGGCCTATAATTCACCCCTCCACTTT. As protein: CAWSSFQGAAYNSPLHF.

The chain links TRBV27 to TRBJ1-2, with a weak D call TRBD1 (6 bases). V was shortened by 6 bases and J by 7 bases, with 15 bases between the two germline ends. The CDR3 runs to 13 residues. Per the germline V gene, CDR1 is MNHEY and CDR2 is SMNVEV (reference sequence). The CDR3 spells CASSDLQGSGYTF. The CDR3 DNA sequence: TGTGCCAGCAGCGACCTTCAGGGGTCTGGCTACACCTTC.

The CDR3 DNA follows: TGCACCAGCAGCCAACCGGGACAGGGGAATCAGCCCCAGCATTTT. This translates into CTSSQPGQGNQPQHF. The chain carries TRBV1 and TRBJ1-5; the table's D gene call, TRBD1, was not cross checked with the DNA. TRBV1 is tagged as a pseudogene. There are 15 residues in the CDR3.

This clone was observed once. The chain combines TRBV15 with TRBJ1-2, with a weak D call TRBD1 (6 bases). CDR1 is LNHNV and CDR2 is YYDKDF in the germline V gene (reference sequence). V lost 6 bases and J lost 6, with 17 bases in between. The CDR3 has 14 amino acids. CDR3 sequence (DNA): TGTGCCACCAGGTGGAACAGGGTCTCGGATGGCTACACCTTC. This translates into CATRWNRVSDGYTF.

The chain uses TRBV6-6 and TRBJ2-7; tentatively, D is TRBD1 (5 bases). From germline, CDR1 is MNHNY and CDR2 SVGAGI (reference sequence). This CDR3 region has 14 residues. V dropped 2 bases and J dropped 6 bases, with 14 bases sitting between them. This chain's CDR3 is CASSYISGSGEQYF. CDR3 DNA: TGTGCCAGCAGTTACATATCAGGGTCTGGCGAGCAGTACTTC.

This chain joins TRBV6-4 and TRBJ2-3, with 12 bases aligning to TRBD1. V lost 3 bases to trimming and J lost 3 bases; unmatched junction nucleotides: 4. The germline gives CDR1 MRHNA, CDR2 SNTAGT. The CDR3 is 16 amino acids. This CDR3 reads CASSEGTGGATDTQYF. DNA for the CDR3: TGTGCCAGCAGTGAAGGGACAGGGGGCGCGACAGATACGCAGTATTTT.

The chain joins TRBV11-2 to TRBJ2-7; 7 bases are shared with TRBD1. This CDR3 is built from 15 residues. The J segment lost 3 bases and the V segment lost 5 bases, leaving 10 bases of the junction unmatched. Germline V lookup: CDR1 SGHAT, CDR2 FQNNGV. The CDR3 DNA follows: TGTGCCAGCAGCCGCCGGGCAGGGGGTCTCTACGAGCAGTACTTC. Translation gives CASSRRAGGLYEQYF.

The V and J genes are TRBV9 and TRBJ2-3, with 15 bases matching TRBD2. From germline, CDR1 is SGDLS and CDR2 YYNGEE. V was pared by 2 bases and J by 5 bases, with 6 bases of the junction left unmatched. The CDR3 has 17 residues. CDR3 DNA sequence: TGTGCCAGCAGCGTGGGGCTGGGACTAGCGGGAGGAGATACGCAGTATTTT. Translation gives CASSVGLGLAGGDTQYF.

The sample holds one count of this clone. This sequence joins TRBV5-1 and TRBJ2-3, with a possible D match to TRBD1 (5 bases). This CDR3 contains 18 residues. The V gene lost 1 base and the J gene lost 2 bases, with 20 bases spanning the gap. CDR1 is SGHRS, CDR2 YFSETQ, per germline. The CDR3 coding sequence is TGCGCCAGCAGCTTGTATCAGGGCTCCGCCGTTAACACAGATACGCAGTATTTT. It translates to CASSLYQGSAVNTDTQYF.

The CDR3 region has the DNA TGTGCCTCGGGGGGAAAAGGACAGGGAGACAATCAGCCCCAGCATTTT. Residues: CASGGKGQGDNQPQHF. The chain carries TRBV10-3 and TRBJ1-5, with 8 nucleotides matching TRBD1. The CDR3 loop spans 16 amino acids. Germline assignment: CDR1 ENHRY and CDR2 SYGVKD. With V trimmed by 11 bases and J by 3 bases, 15 bases remained unmatched.

This clone came up once. The chain carries TRBV11-3 and TRBJ2-3; TRBD2 agrees at 8 bases. CDR1 and CDR2 from the germline V gene are SGHNT and YENEEA. The ends lost 2 bases at V and 3 bases at J; junction bases unmatched: 1. CDR3 length: 14 residues. The CDR3 reads CASSLTGGTDTQYF. The CDR3 DNA is TGTGCCAGCAGCTTAACGGGGGGGACAGATACGCAGTATTTT.